This TCR beta chain was profiled in a study of cytomegalovirus exposure and HLA in healthy donors. Whole-study findings and limits: While the bulk of TCR sequences proved rare, some public TCRs turned up in many donors. It was confirmed in vitro that three of the CMV-associated chains were specific for CMV antigens. The classifier, whose performance was assessed in both the original and validation cohorts, reportedly diagnosed cytomegalovirus status with high specificity and sensitivity.

Notes on this clone: Its antigen is not known.

Clones were sequenced by immunoSEQ multiplex PCR, and TCRdb holds only the in-frame ones, with some missing. The sample holds some 170,000 clones, roughly 86% seen once. What was sequenced was PBMCs. The TCR originated in a man aged 25-45 years in good health and CMV-seropositive.

CDR3 DNA: TGCGCCAGCAGCTTGGTACCGGCAACTGGGGCCAACGTCCTGACTTTC. As protein: CASSLVPATGANVLTF. The chain joins TRBV5-1 to TRBJ2-6, with D unresolved. The V end lost 0 bases, the J end lost 2 bases, and 9 bases lay between the germline ends. Germline CDR1 is SGHRS and CDR2 is YFSETQ. There are 16 residues in the CDR3.